The 10 T cell receptor beta chains in this list originate from one sample, sequenced in a study of OX40 agonist ivuxolimab in advanced cancers. Assay: immunoSEQ multiplex PCR; the TCRdb copy retains only in-frame clones and omits some. The sample has around 62,000 clones, more than 65% seen once. The source material was CD4+ or CD8+ T cells sorted from blood, sampled in a trial of the OX40 agonist ivuxolimab. The receptor source for this set is an adult with an advanced solid tumor such as melanoma, head and neck, liver or kidney cancer.

The chain combines TRBV29-1 with TRBJ1-1; perhaps TRBD1 as D (5 bases). This CDR3 region has 15 residues. Germline loops: CDR1 SQVTM, CDR2 ANQGSEA. The V end was cut by 4 bases, the J end by 5 bases, with 20 bases between. CDR3: CSVGEEAYRGTEAFF. The CDR3 DNA reads TGCAGCGTTGGGGAAGAGGCTTACCGGGGGACTGAAGCTTTCTTT.

This clone has only one observation. This chain connects TRBV5-1 to TRBJ1-4; D is possibly TRBD1 (5 bases). This CDR3 region has 15 residues. Germline V lookup: CDR1 SGHRS, CDR2 YFSETQ. V shed 0 bases and J shed 1 base, with 7 bases lying between them. The CDR3 DNA sequence: TGCGCCAGCAGCTTGGCGGGGGAAACTAATGAAAAACTGTTTTTT. This encodes CASSLAGETNEKLFF.

The genes are TRBV5-1 and TRBJ2-7; 7 nucleotides match TRBD1. The length of the CDR3 is 15 residues. J gave up 2 bases and V 3 bases, and 8 bases lay outside the gene matches. CDR1 SGHRS and CDR2 YFSETQ come from the germline V gene. In DNA form, the CDR3 reads TGCGCCAGCAGCTCAGCCGGGACAGAAGCCTACGAGCAGTACTTC. It translates to CASSSAGTEAYEQYF.

The V and J genes are TRBV7-6 and TRBJ2-2, with D tentatively TRBD1 (5 bases). CDR3 size: 16 residues. The germline CDR1 and CDR2 sequences are SGHVS and FNYEAQ. V gave up 3 bases and J gave up 0 bases, with 11 bases separating them. The CDR3 sequence: CASSLSRQSNTGELFF. The CDR3 nucleotides read TGTGCCAGCAGCTTGTCTAGACAGTCGAACACCGGGGAGCTGTTTTTT.

This clone occurred a few times. The rearrangement links TRBV12-5 to TRBJ2-1, with 8 positions matching TRBD2. The J segment lost 0 bases and the V segment lost 7 bases, leaving 14 bases of the junction unmatched. CDR1 and CDR2 (germline): LGHNT, FRNRAP. The CDR3 spans 18 residues. The CDR3 here is CASAFGVQRGTSYNEQFF. The CDR3 DNA reads as TGTGCTAGTGCCTTCGGGGTGCAGCGGGGGACCTCCTACAATGAGCAGTTCTTC.

The chain is built from TRBV25-1 and TRBJ2-7; 7 nucleotides line up with TRBD1. CDR3 size: 14 residues. From germline, CDR1 is MGHDK and CDR2 SYGVNS. Losses at the gene ends were 5 bases for V and 4 bases for J; bases not matched to a gene: 8. For the CDR3, the DNA is TGTGCCAGCAGTCCGGGACAGTCCCTTTACGAGCAGTACTTC. As protein: CASSPGQSLYEQYF.

The chain uses TRBV2 and TRBJ2-1, with TRBD2 matching 10 bases. J gave up 4 bases and V 4 bases, and 7 bases lay outside the gene matches. Germline V gives CDR1 SNHLY, CDR2 FYNNEI. The CDR3 runs 16 residues. CDR3 sequence reads: CASSGSGGVAYNEQFF. CDR3 DNA sequence: TGTGCCAGCAGTGGAAGCGGGGGGGTAGCTTACAATGAGCAGTTCTTC.

This chain links TRBV6-6 with TRBJ1-2; 7 positions match TRBD1. Germline lookup yields CDR1 MNHNY and CDR2 SVGAGI (reference sequence). This CDR3 comprises 14 residues. V lost 5 bases to trimming and J lost 7 bases; unmatched junction nucleotides: 10. Here the CDR3 reads CASSIGGGGIGYTF. In DNA form, the CDR3 reads TGTGCCAGCAGTATAGGGGGCGGCGGGATTGGCTACACCTTC.

The chain recombines TRBV14 with TRBJ2-3, with 10 bases aligning to TRBD2. J gave up 3 bases and V 4 bases, and 4 bases lay outside the gene matches. CDR1 and CDR2 from the germline V gene are SGHDN and FVKESK. The CDR3 is made up of 15 amino acids. The CDR3 here is CASSPAGGPTDTQYF. DNA of the CDR3: TGTGCCAGCAGCCCAGCGGGGGGGCCTACAGATACGCAGTATTTT.

This chain links TRBV2 with TRBJ2-3, with TRBD2 matching 8 bases. With V trimmed by 4 bases and J by 3 bases, 9 bases remained unmatched. Looked up from germline, CDR1 is SNHLY and CDR2 is FYNNEI. The CDR3 loop spans 16 amino acids. Here the CDR3 DNA reads TGTGCCAGCAGTGGGGGAGCGGGGGAGGCGACAGATACGCAGTATTTT. Its translation: CASSGGAGEATDTQYF.